This T cell receptor (beta chain) was profiled in a study of T cells and Merkel cell carcinoma outcomes. V lost 7 bases, J lost 5 bases, and 3 bases stayed unmatched. Germline V gives CDR1 SGHNT, CDR2 YYREEE (reference sequence). This CDR3 spans 13 amino acids. TCRdb's copy holds only in-frame clones and misses some; the assay was immunoSEQ multiplex PCR. Of about 9,200 clones in the sample, about 85% were seen once. This sequence joins TRBV5-4 and TRBJ1-1, with 12 bases fitting TRBD1. This TCR was sampled from a human donor with Merkel cell carcinoma. Sample: tumor tissue from Merkel cell carcinoma. CDR3 region: CASRDRGRTEAFF. The CDR3 DNA follows: TGTGCCAGCCGGGACAGGGGGCGGACTGAAGCTTTCTTT.